This T cell receptor beta chain comes out of a study of T cell responses to AZD1222 COVID-19 vaccine. Only one count was recorded for this clone. Measured with immunoSEQ multiplex PCR; TCRdb has only the in-frame clones, and not every one. The data show more than 150,000 clones, with about nine tenths seen just once and approximately 1.9% held by the top ten. Second-dose intervals near 4 or 12 weeks were combined. V was pared by 5 bases and J by 0 bases, with 11 bases between. Germline V CDR1 and CDR2: SGDLS, YYNGEE. The CDR3 sequence is 15 residues long. This clonotype was sampled from an adult who received the AZD1222 COVID-19 vaccine. The rearrangement joins TRBV9 to TRBJ2-2; tentative D call: TRBD1 (6 bases). This sample comprised peripheral blood, obtained 28 days after the second AZD1222 dose. This chain's CDR3 is CASSRQGTNTGELFF. CDR3 nucleotides: TGTGCCAGCAGTCGCCAGGGGACGAACACCGGGGAGCTGTTTTTT.